This entry is about one TCR beta chain. Under the authors' procedure: Using reference gene primer amplification, nucleated cell counts were estimated. Clones were sequenced by immunoSEQ multiplex PCR, and TCRdb holds only the in-frame ones, with some missing. The V and J calls and the clone size are those of that table, but D and trimming were determined from the DNA. Of roughly 300,000 clones in the sample, around 87% were seen once. The source of the sample is a study of blood T cell repertoires in COVID-19. The wider study: Italy, Spain and the United States were the sources of the convalescent and acute COVID-19 samples.

The source of this sequence is a woman between 40 and 55 years old who had recovered from COVID-19. Sequencing used peripheral blood.

The CDR3 DNA sequence: TGTGCCAGCATTAGACAGGGAAAGACTGAAGCTTTCTTT. Protein product: CASIRQGKTEAFF. This chain links TRBV2 with TRBJ1-1; 7 bases line up with TRBD1. CDR1 and CDR2 from the germline V gene are SNHLY and FYNNEI. This CDR3 has 13 residues. V was pared by 7 bases and J by 5 bases, with 7 bases of the junction left unmatched.